The rows below give T cell receptor beta chains drawn from one sample of a study of blood T cell repertoires in COVID-19. This table comes from immunoSEQ multiplex PCR, and its TCRdb copy is limited to in-frame clones, with some not included. The sample carries around 170,000 clones, approximately 90% recorded once. Sequenced sample: peripheral blood. These receptors all stem from a woman aged 25-40 years with active or convalescent COVID-19. The CDR3 runs from the conserved cysteine through the conserved F or W. A D gene is named only where the DNA matches it firmly. Size values are once, few and many counts, or a class for expanded clones, and some rows have none.

clone_size | j_call | v_call | d_call | cdr3_nt | cdr3_aa
NA | TRBJ1-2 | TRBV29-1 | NA | TGCAGCGTTGCGGTGGGCCATGGCTACACCTTC | CSVAVGHGYTF
NA | TRBJ1-4 | TRBV6-5 | TRBD1 | TGTGCCAGCAGTACCGGGGACAGGGTTGAAAAACTGTTTTTT | CASSTGDRVEKLFF
NA | TRBJ2-5 | TRBV21-1 | NA | TGTGCCAGCAGCAAAGGGCGGGACAGGGGTTTCGAGACCCAGTACTTC | CASSKGRDRGFETQYF
NA | TRBJ1-1 | TRBV5-4 | TRBD1 | TGTGCCAGCTCCTACAGGGGCGGTAACACTGAAGCTTTCTTT | CASSYRGGNTEAFF
NA | TRBJ2-3 | TRBV21-1 | NA | TGTGCCAGCCATGGGGCCGAACGGGATACGCAGTATTTT | CASHGAERDTQYF
NA | TRBJ2-7 | TRBV28 | TRBD1 | TGTGCCAGCAGAACCCCCGGACAGGGGGCATTCGAGCAGTGCTTC | CASRTPGQGAFEQCF
NA | TRBJ2-1 | TRBV19 | TRBD2 | TGTGCCAGTAGTTTAGCGGGAGGGCTCTACAATGAGCAGTTCTTC | CASSLAGGLYNEQFF
NA | TRBJ2-7 | TRBV3-1/TRBV3-2 | TRBD1 | TGTGCCAGCAGCCAGGCACGGGACAGGGGGCTAAACGAGCAGTACTTC | CASSQARDRGLNEQYF
NA | TRBJ2-3 | TRBV7-9 | TRBD1 | TGTGCCAGCAGCTTCCGGGACAGGGGCACAGATACGCAGTATTTT | CASSFRDRGTDTQYF
NA | TRBJ2-3 | TRBV7-9 | NA | TGTGCCAGCAGCCCACCTTCGAGGGCAGATACGCAGTATTTT | CASSPPSRADTQYF
NA | TRBJ2-1 | TRBV24-1 | TRBD2 | TGTGCCACCAGTGACCCGACTAGCGGGGGGGCCTCCTCCAATGAGCAGTTCTTC | CATSDPTSGGASSNEQFF
NA | TRBJ2-3 | TRBV28 | NA | TGTGCCAGCAGTCCACGACTTAACACAGATACGCAGTATTTT | CASSPRLNTDTQYF
NA | TRBJ1-6 | TRBV27 | NA | TGTGCCAGCACCCTTAGTCTTTTGGGCAATTCACCCCTCCACTTT | CASTLSLLGNSPLHF
NA | TRBJ1-1 | TRBV9 | NA | TGTGCCAGCAGCGTAGTAGCAGGGCCGTACACTGAAGCTTTCTTT | CASSVVAGPYTEAFF
NA | TRBJ1-2 | TRBV5-6 | TRBD1 | TGTGCCAGCAGCTTTATAACAGGGGATGGAGTCCATGGCTACACCTTC | CASSFITGDGVHGYTF
NA | TRBJ1-1 | TRBV7-9 | TRBD1 | TGTGCCAGCAGCTTTGACAGGGGTGAAGCTTTCTTT | CASSFDRGEAFF
NA | TRBJ2-7 | TRBV11-2 | NA | TGTGCCAGCAGCCTAGAGCTGCAGGGGCTTCCCTACGAGCAGTACTTC | CASSLELQGLPYEQYF
NA | TRBJ1-2 | TRBV12-1 | NA | TGTGCCAGCAGCGATACTTTCGTCTGTGGCTACACCTTC | CASSDTFVCGYTF
NA | TRBJ2-7 | TRBV6-5 | TRBD2 | TGTGCCAGTCTGGGCCTAGCGGGATCTTACGAGCAGTACTTC | CASLGLAGSYEQYF
NA | TRBJ2-3 | TRBV3-1/TRBV3-2 | NA | TGTGCCAGCAGCCATTCTACACGAGGGAATACGCAGTATTTT | CASSHSTRGNTQYF
NA | TRBJ2-2 | TRBV7-2 | NA | TGTGCCAGCAGCAGTATAGGGGGGGGCCGGGAGCTGTTTTTT | CASSSIGGGRELFF
NA | TRBJ1-1 | TRBV28 | NA | TGTGCCACCATACTCTCCACAGGGTACACTGAAGCTTTCTTT | CATILSTGYTEAFF
few | TRBJ1-5 | TRBV27 | NA | TGTGCCAGCAGTTTATTGGGCATTAGCAATCAGCCCCAGCATTTT | CASSLLGISNQPQHF
NA | TRBJ2-3 | TRBV3-1/TRBV3-2 | NA | TGTGCCAGCAGACACGGCACAGATACGCAGTATTTT | CASRHGTDTQYF
NA | TRBJ2-5 | TRBV5-8 | NA | TGTGCCAGCAGCTTGAACCCGGGGATCTTTTACGCCCAGTACTTC | CASSLNPGIFYAQYF
few | TRBJ1-5 | TRBV11-2 | NA | TGTGCCAGCAGCTTATACTCGGGGGGGCAGCCCCAGCATTTT | CASSLYSGGQPQHF
NA | TRBJ1-5 | TRBV28 | NA | TGTGCCAGCAGTTTACTGGGGGGAAGAGGTGGACAGCCCCAGCATTTT | CASSLLGGRGGQPQHF
NA | TRBJ2-2 | TRBV10-1 | NA | TGCGCCAGCACGGGAAAGGTCCCCGGGGAGCTGTTTTTT | CASTGKVPGELFF
NA | TRBJ2-5 | TRBV11-2 | TRBD2 | TGTGCCAGCAGCCCCGGTAGCGGGGCCATGCAAGAGACCCAGTACTTC | CASSPGSGAMQETQYF
NA | TRBJ1-5 | TRBV28 | NA | TGTGCCAGCAGTTTTCCTCTCGGTGGGGGGGATGGGAGCAATCAGCCCCAGCATTTT | CASSFPLGGGDGSNQPQHF
NA | TRBJ2-1 | TRBV7-2 | NA | TGTGCCAGCAGCCTCGACAGCAACTCCTACAATGAGCAGTTCTTC | CASSLDSNSYNEQFF
NA | TRBJ1-1 | TRBV5-1 | NA | TGCGCCAGCAGCTTGGCCGTCGGGGGTAGGGGAGCTTTCTTT | CASSLAVGGRGAFF
NA | TRBJ1-2 | TRBV5-5 | NA | TGTGCCAGCAGCTCCGGGACAAACTATGGCTACACCTTC | CASSSGTNYGYTF
NA | TRBJ1-3 | TRBV5-1 | TRBD1 | TGCGCCAGCAGCTTGGCCTCCGGACAGGGGCTCAACACCATATATTTT | CASSLASGQGLNTIYF
few | TRBJ2-7 | TRBV27 | TRBD2 | TGTGCCAGCAGTGCTAGGGGGGACATGGGACTAGCGGAGCCTTACGAGCAGTACTTC | CASSARGDMGLAEPYEQYF
once | TRBJ1-2 | TRBV13 | TRBD1 | TGTGCCAGCAGCTTAGATTTGGGACAGGGGGAAGGTGGCTACACCTTC | CASSLDLGQGEGGYTF
NA | TRBJ1-2 | TRBV20-1 | NA | TGCAGTGCTAGTAAGTGGACAGAGCACTATGGCTACACCTTC | CSASKWTEHYGYTF
many | TRBJ1-6 | TRBV18 | TRBD1 | TGTGCCAGCTCACCTAATACAGGGGGATCACCCCTCCACTTT | CASSPNTGGSPLHF
few | TRBJ1-5 | TRBV7-9 | TRBD1 | TGTGCCAGCAGCTTAGCAGGGACAGGGGATCAGCCCCAGCATTTT | CASSLAGTGDQPQHF
NA | TRBJ2-7 | TRBV10-3 | TRBD2 | TGTGCCATCAGTAGCGGGAGTGTCTACGAGCAGTACTTC | CAISSGSVYEQYF
NA | TRBJ2-1 | TRBV5-1 | NA | TGCGCCAGCAGCTCCATGGCGGGGAGCTACAATGAGCAGTTCTTC | CASSSMAGSYNEQFF
NA | TRBJ2-3 | TRBV14 | TRBD2 | TGTGCCAGCAGCCGAGGTAGGCTAGCGGGACCTGATACGCAGTATTTT | CASSRGRLAGPDTQYF
NA | TRBJ2-1 | TRBV11-2 | TRBD2 | TGTGCCAGCAGCTTACGGGGGGAATTCTCCTACAATGAGCAGTTCTTC | CASSLRGEFSYNEQFF
NA | TRBJ2-7 | TRBV6-6 | TRBD1 | TGTGCCAGCAGAAAGGGACAGGGACTGATCGAGCAGTACTTC | CASRKGQGLIEQYF
once | TRBJ1-4 | TRBV27 | NA | TGTGCCAGCAAAGATCGCCGGGCAACTAATGAAAAACTGTTTTTT | CASKDRRATNEKLFF
NA | TRBJ1-6 | TRBV28 | TRBD1 | TGTGCCAGCAGTTTACAGGGGGCTGGTAATTCACCCCTCCACTTT | CASSLQGAGNSPLHF
NA | TRBJ2-7 | TRBV19 | TRBD2 | TGTGCCAGTACCCCCGGGGGGGCCACCTACGAGCAGTACTTC | CASTPGGATYEQYF
NA | TRBJ1-1 | TRBV6-1 | NA | TGTGCCAGCAGTCAAGCCTTGAACACTGAAGCTTTCTTT | CASSQALNTEAFF